The 22 T cell receptor beta chains below all came from one sample that was sequenced in a study of memory CD4+ T cells and cytomegalovirus serostatus. The repertoire was sequenced with immunoSEQ multiplex PCR; TCRdb's copy has only in-frame clones and lacks some. The data contain around 25,000 clones, about 80% of them singletons. Single viable CD3+CD4+CD8-CD45RO+ cells were sorted as the memory CD4+ T cells. What was sequenced was memory CD4+ T cells from blood. These receptors all stem from an adult in good health and CMV-seronegative.

As DNA, the CDR3 is TGTGCCAGCAGTATGGGACTAGCGGGAGGGTATGAGCAGTTCTTC. Protein sequence: CASSMGLAGGYEQFF. V is TRBV28 and J is TRBJ2-1; 16 bases fit TRBD2. The germline CDR1 and CDR2 sequences are MDHEN and SYDVKM. The CDR3 runs to 15 residues. V shed 5 bases, J shed 8 bases, and the junction held 3 bases outside the gene matches.

The rearrangement links TRBV4-2 to TRBJ1-1; D is unclear. Trimming shortened V by 2 bases and J by 0 bases, and 10 bases separated the two germline ends. The CDR3 is 15 residues long. In germline, CDR1 is LGHNA, CDR2 YNFKEQ. The CDR3 region has the DNA TGTGCCAGCAGCCAAAAAAACGGGATGAACACTGAAGCTTTCTTT. It encodes CASSQKNGMNTEAFF.

The sample holds one count of this clone. V and J are TRBV5-6 and TRBJ2-2, with 8 bases matching TRBD1. There are 16 residues in the CDR3. CDR1 SGHDT and CDR2 YYEEEE come from the germline V gene. V lost 2 bases, J lost 6 bases, and 9 bases stayed unmatched. The CDR3 sequence is CASSFVRTGFSGELFF. The CDR3 nucleotides read TGTGCCAGCAGCTTCGTTCGGACAGGGTTTTCCGGGGAGCTGTTTTTT.

The rearrangement joins TRBV27 to TRBJ2-1; 9 bases fit TRBD2. Trimming took 6 bases from V and 0 from J; bases not matched to a gene: 6. Looked up from germline, CDR1 is MNHEY and CDR2 is SMNVEV (reference sequence). The CDR3 runs 16 residues. CDR3 DNA: TGTGCCAGCAGACCCGATAGCGGGAGCTCCTACAATGAGCAGTTCTTC. Translation gives CASRPDSGSSYNEQFF.

This clone was seen a single time. The J gene is TRBJ2-1, the V gene TRBV9; 10 bases agree with TRBD2. The ends lost 4 bases at V and 1 base at J; junction bases unmatched: 5. Germline V gives CDR1 SGDLS, CDR2 YYNGEE. The CDR3 spans 16 residues. The CDR3 region is CASSTAGGTSYNEQFF. The DNA of the CDR3 is TGTGCCAGCAGCACAGCGGGGGGGACTTCCTACAATGAGCAGTTCTTC.

The chain combines TRBV5-3 with TRBJ2-1, with 13 bases that match TRBD2. TRBV5-3 is an ORF, with its function uncertain. The CDR3 is 16 amino acids. Trimming cost V 4 bases and J 5 bases; bases outside gene matches: 6. The CDR3 sequence is CARSHRTSGSDNEQFF. Written as DNA, the CDR3 is TGTGCCAGAAGCCATCGGACTAGCGGGAGCGACAATGAGCAGTTCTTC.

The chain couples TRBV29-1 to TRBJ2-6; D is ambiguous. V was shortened by 4 bases and J by 0 bases, with 7 bases between the two germline ends. This CDR3 contains 14 residues. In germline, CDR1 is SQVTM, CDR2 ANQGSEA. CDR3 coding DNA: TGCAGCGTTGTCGATTTCTCTGGGGCCAACGTCCTGACTTTC. It translates to CSVVDFSGANVLTF. Using reference TRBV29-1 and TRBJ2-6 for the parts outside the CDR3, the full variable domain is SAVISQKPSRDICQRGTSLTIQCQVDSQVTMMFWYRQQPGQSLTLIATANQGSEATYESGFVIDKFPISRPNLTFSTLTVSNMSPEDSSIYLCSVVDFSGANVLTFGAGSRLTVL.

This chain links TRBV27 with TRBJ2-2; TRBD2 matches 9 bases. In germline, CDR1 is MNHEY, CDR2 SMNVEV (reference sequence). This CDR3 has 16 residues. The J segment lost 2 bases and the V segment lost 5 bases, leaving 6 bases of the junction unmatched. CDR3 sequence reads: CASSTLAGRNTGELFF. In nucleotides, the CDR3 is TGTGCCAGCAGTACTCTAGCGGGGCGAAACACCGGGGAGCTGTTTTTT.

The V and J genes are TRBV20-1 and TRBJ2-5; D unresolved. CDR3 length: 10 residues. Looked up from germline, CDR1 is DFQATT and CDR2 is SNEGSKA (reference sequence). V dropped 4 bases and J dropped 7 bases, with 7 bases sitting between them. CDR3 coding DNA: TGCAGTGCTATCAAGGGGACCCAGTACTTC. Translating it yields CSAIKGTQYF.

V gene TRBV6-6 combines with J gene TRBJ2-7; no reliable D call. The V gene's germline CDR1 is MNHNY and CDR2 SVGAGI (reference sequence). The CDR3 runs to 15 residues. V lost 10 bases to trimming and J lost 0 bases, with 19 bases between them. In nucleotides, the CDR3 is TGTGCCACCACCCTTGGACCTTCACACTCCTACGAGCAGTACTTC. It translates to CATTLGPSHSYEQYF.

This sequence joins TRBV7-9 and TRBJ1-2; D unresolved. Trimming pared 3 bases from V and 5 bases from J, leaving 10 bases between. The CDR3 consists of 13 residues. Germline V lookup: CDR1 SEHNR, CDR2 FQNEAQ (reference sequence). This CDR3 reads CASSLGTGYGYTF. In nucleotides, the CDR3 is TGTGCCAGCAGCTTGGGTACCGGTTATGGCTACACCTTC.

The CDR3 coding sequence is TGTGCCAGCTCACTGGGGCTCGCGGGCTCAACCTACGAGCAGTACTTC. It encodes CASSLGLAGSTYEQYF. The rearrangement uses TRBV18 and TRBJ2-7; TRBD1 or TRBD2 may be the D gene (5 bases each). The CDR3 runs to 16 residues. V lost 4 bases and J lost 2, with 18 bases in between. Germline assignment: CDR1 KGHSH and CDR2 LQKENI.

The V gene is TRBV19, the J gene TRBJ2-2; no definite D call. V lost 4 bases and J 1 base, leaving 7 bases between the germline ends. This CDR3 region has 14 residues. Looked up from germline, CDR1 is LNHDA and CDR2 is SQIVND (reference sequence). DNA of the CDR3: TGTGCCAGTAGTAGTTTATTGAACACCGGGGAGCTGTTTTTT. Translation gives CASSSLLNTGELFF.

V gene TRBV4-3 combines with J gene TRBJ2-2, with no clear D. Germline V gene sequence: CDR1 LGHNA, CDR2 YSLEER. V was trimmed by 0 bases and J by 0 bases, leaving 8 bases between them. The CDR3 totals 16 residues. The CDR3 protein is CASSQEFPSNTGELFF. For the CDR3, the DNA is TGCGCCAGCAGCCAAGAATTCCCGTCGAACACCGGGGAGCTGTTTTTT.

V usage is TRBV7-2 and J usage is TRBJ2-7; D is unresolved. In germline, CDR1 is SGHTA, CDR2 FQGNSA. V was trimmed by 1 base and J by 3 bases, leaving 7 bases between them. The CDR3 loop spans 13 amino acids. For the CDR3, the DNA is TGTGCCAGCAGCTTAGAGGGCCTCTACGAGCAGTACTTC. Amino acid sequence: CASSLEGLYEQYF.

The chain recombines TRBV7-2 with TRBJ2-4, with 9 nucleotides matching TRBD2. The CDR3 runs to 14 residues. After removal of 5 bases from V and 9 bases from J, the junction contained 8 bases not matched to a gene. CDR1 and CDR2 from the germline V gene are SGHTA and FQGNSA. This chain's CDR3 is CASSPGLAGFIQYF. The CDR3 bases are TGTGCCAGCAGCCCCGGGCTAGCGGGATTCATTCAGTACTTC.

This chain links TRBV4-2 with TRBJ2-2; 9 nucleotides align to TRBD2. V lost 4 bases to trimming and J lost 0 bases; unmatched junction nucleotides: 3. This CDR3 comprises 16 residues. Germline CDR1 is LGHNA and CDR2 is YNFKEQ. DNA of the CDR3: TGTGCCAGCAGCCCACCTAGCGGGGCGAACACCGGGGAGCTGTTTTTT. Protein: CASSPPSGANTGELFF.

This chain connects TRBV28 to TRBJ2-7, with D possibly called TRBD1 or TRBD2 (6 bases each). The CDR3 contains 14 residues. Germline V gives CDR1 MDHEN, CDR2 SYDVKM. V shed 5 bases and J shed 2 bases, with 13 bases lying between them. CDR3 coding DNA: TGTGCCAGCAGTGGCGGGACACTTCCCTACGAGCAGTACTTC. It translates to CASSGGTLPYEQYF.

A few counts support this clone. This chain connects TRBV7-9 to TRBJ2-3; D might be TRBD2 (5 bases). The CDR3 loop spans 15 amino acids. Germline V gene sequence: CDR1 SEHNR, CDR2 FQNEAQ (reference sequence). Trimming stripped 5 bases from V and 6 bases from J, with 18 bases between. The CDR3 protein is CASSGSASWSDTQYF. CDR3 bases: TGTGCCAGCAGCGGCTCGGCTAGCTGGTCCGATACGCAGTATTTT.

The rearrangement joins TRBV7-2 to TRBJ2-7; 8 bases line up with TRBD2. The CDR3 is 14 amino acids. CDR1 is SGHTA and CDR2 is FQGNSA in the germline V gene. The J segment lost 3 bases and the V segment lost 3 bases, leaving 4 bases of the junction unmatched. The CDR3 protein is CASSFVGLGYEQYF. CDR3 bases: TGTGCCAGCAGCTTCGTGGGACTAGGCTACGAGCAGTACTTC.

This sequence joins TRBV7-2 and TRBJ1-2; D gene uncertain. The V and J ends lost 3 bases and 8 bases respectively, with 10 bases between them. The CDR3 consists of 12 residues. Germline V CDR1 and CDR2: SGHTA, FQGNSA. The CDR3 sequence: CASSFRSGGYTF. CDR3 in DNA: TGTGCCAGCAGCTTTCGCTCTGGGGGCTACACCTTC. The full variable domain, its missing parts supplied by reference TRBV7-2 and TRBJ1-2, is GAGVSQSPSNKVTEKGKDVELRCDPISGHTALYWYRQSLGQGLEFLIYFQGNSAPDKSGLPSDRFSAERTGGSVSTLTIQRTQQEDSAVYLCASSFRSGGYTFGSGTRLTVV.

This sequence joins TRBV14 and TRBJ1-2, with D unresolved. Trimming cost V 1 base and J 7 bases, with 19 bases left between them. Germline CDR1 reads SGHDN; CDR2 reads FVKESK. CDR3 size: 16 residues. The CDR3 region has the DNA TGTGCCAGCAGCCAAGGAGGTGTCAGAGCTAGGGTTGGCTACACCTTC. Translation gives CASSQGGVRARVGYTF.